Below, 32 T cell receptor beta chains from the same sample are listed, as sequenced in a study. TCRdb re-called the RT-PCR reads with MiXCR, one entry per CDR3 protein. Here the sample spans 550,000 to 750,000 distinct CDR3 sequences, 11% to 15% being singletons. Sequencing was carried out using memory CD4+ T cells from blood. All receptors come from a female donor in good health, serving as a healthy control.

This clonotype was counted ten times or more. The rearrangement uses TRBV4-1 and TRBJ2-7; 7 positions agree with TRBD1. From germline, CDR1 is MGHRA and CDR2 YSYEKL. The CDR3 extends over 14 amino acids. V was clipped by 5 bases and J by 7 bases; unmatched bases: 11. CDR3 residues: CASSSWTGSGEQYF. The CDR3 nucleotides read TGCGCCAGCAGCTCCTGGACAGGCTCCGGGGAGCAGTACTTC.

V and J are TRBV6-1 and TRBJ2-5; tentatively, D is TRBD2 (5 bases). Germline V gene lookup returns CDR1 MNHNS and CDR2 SASEGT. V lost 8 bases and J 5 bases, leaving 15 bases between the germline ends. This CDR3 comprises 13 residues. The CDR3 here is CASGSLRVETQYF. CDR3 bases: TGTGCCAGCGGGAGCTTAAGAGTGGAGACCCAGTACTTC.

This clonotype was counted at least ten times. The chain joins TRBV4-3 to TRBJ2-1, with a weak D call TRBD2 (6 bases). CDR3 length equals 15 residues. V was pared by 0 bases and J by 0 bases, with 6 bases between. Germline lookup yields CDR1 LGHNA and CDR2 YSLEER. DNA for the CDR3: TGCGCCAGCAGCCAAGACGGGAGCTCCTACAATGAGCAGTTCTTC. The encoded protein is CASSQDGSSYNEQFF.

This clonotype was counted a few times. The chain links TRBV20-1 to TRBJ2-7; no definite D call. This CDR3 region has 14 residues. Trimming took off 4 bases at V and 0 bases at J, with 13 bases between the two ends. Germline V gene data show CDR1 as DFQATT and CDR2 as SNEGSKA (reference sequence). The CDR3 DNA sequence: TGCAGTGCTAAAGGTCCCGGCAGCTCCTACGAGCAGTACTTC. Protein product: CSAKGPGSSYEQYF.

The chain is built from TRBV4-1 and TRBJ2-1; tentative D call: TRBD2 (6 bases). The germline gives CDR1 MGHRA, CDR2 YSYEKL. The V end lost 0 bases, the J end lost 1 base, and 19 bases lay between the germline ends. The CDR3 loop spans 19 amino acids. In DNA, the CDR3 is TGCGCCAGCAGCCAAGAAACGGGTCGGGAGACCCCTTCCTACAATGAGCAGTTCTTC. Encoded protein: CASSQETGRETPSYNEQFF.

This clonotype has a count of ten or more. This chain links TRBV29-1 with TRBJ2-5, with D possibly being TRBD2 (5 bases). In germline, CDR1 is SQVTM, CDR2 ANQGSEA. The CDR3 totals 13 residues. Trimming shortened V by 6 bases and J by 5 bases, and 16 bases separated the two germline ends. The CDR3 nucleotides read TGCAGCGTGGACCTCGGACTTGGGGAGACCCAGTACTTC. Amino acid sequence: CSVDLGLGETQYF.

This clonotype has a count of ten or more. The chain links TRBV5-1 to TRBJ2-1, with 13 bases fitting TRBD2. Germline CDR1 reads SGHRS; CDR2 reads YFSETQ. V shed 4 bases, J shed 0 bases, and the junction held 10 bases outside the gene matches. This CDR3 is 19 amino acids long. CDR3 DNA sequence: TGCGCCAGCAGCCCTCGACTAGCGGGGGGCGGCGGCTCCTACAATGAGCAGTTCTTC. Translation: CASSPRLAGGGGSYNEQFF. Full variable domain (missing parts from reference TRBV5-1 and TRBJ2-1): KAGVTQTPRYLIKTRGQQVTLSCSPISGHRSVSWYQQTPGQGLQFLFEYFSETQRNKGNFPGRFSGRQFSNSRSEMNVSTLELGDSALYLCASSPRLAGGGGSYNEQFFGPGTRLTVL.

A few counts support this clonotype. This chain joins TRBV12-3 or TRBV12-4 and TRBJ1-1; TRBD1 aligns across 8 bases. V shed 6 bases, J shed 6 bases, and the junction held 12 bases outside the gene matches. The CDR3 is 15 amino acids. The CDR3 loop reads CASSPSGRGLAEAFF. CDR3 DNA sequence: TGTGCCAGCAGCCCCAGTGGCAGGGGGCTCGCTGAAGCTTTCTTT.

The rearrangement uses TRBV18 and TRBJ2-1; D is unresolved. V was shortened by 2 bases and J by 4 bases, with 12 bases between the two germline ends. CDR1 KGHSH and CDR2 LQKENI come from the germline V gene. The CDR3 has 15 amino acids. The CDR3 nucleotides are TGTGCCAGCTCACCAAACATAGTTTTGTACAATGAGCAGTTCTTC. It codes for CASSPNIVLYNEQFF. The full variable domain, its missing parts supplied by reference TRBV18 and TRBJ2-1, is NAGVMQNPRHLVRRRGQEARLRCSPMKGHSHVYWYRQLPEEGLKFMVYLQKENIIDESGMPKERFSAEFPKEGPSILRIQQVVRGDSAAYFCASSPNIVLYNEQFFGPGTRLTVL.

The chain carries TRBV11-2 and TRBJ2-6; a weak D match, TRBD1 (5 bases). V dropped 2 bases and J dropped 0 bases, with 14 bases sitting between them. Germline V lookup: CDR1 SGHAT, CDR2 FQNNGV. The CDR3 has 18 residues. This CDR3 is CASSLLRGPSSGANVLTF. In DNA form, the CDR3 reads TGTGCCAGCAGCTTACTTAGGGGCCCAAGCTCTGGGGCCAACGTCCTGACTTTC.

This sequence joins TRBV28 and TRBJ1-1; TRBD1 is a possible D gene (5 bases). The CDR3 is 12 amino acids. V was trimmed by 9 bases and J by 3 bases, leaving 11 bases between them. Germline V gene lookup returns CDR1 MDHEN and CDR2 SYDVKM. The CDR3 region has the DNA TGTGCCAGTTTGGGGCGATACACTGAAGCTTTCTTT. Translated: CASLGRYTEAFF.

In this sample, this clonotype turned up many times. The chain links TRBV4-1 to TRBJ1-2; TRBD1 agrees at 8 bases. This CDR3 is built from 16 residues. The ends lost 2 bases at V and 3 bases at J; junction bases unmatched: 8. Germline loops: CDR1 MGHRA, CDR2 YSYEKL. CDR3 amino acids: CASSQYTGGQDYGYTF. DNA for the CDR3: TGCGCCAGCAGCCAATACACAGGGGGTCAGGACTATGGCTACACCTTC.

This clonotype has only a few counts. This chain links TRBV6-6 with TRBJ2-7; D tentatively fits TRBD1 or TRBD2 (5 bases each). With 0 bases removed from V and 0 bases from J, the gap between germline ends came to 12 bases. This CDR3 region has 16 residues. The germline V gene encodes CDR1 MNHNY and CDR2 SVGAGI (reference sequence). CDR3 protein: CASSYSRLGGSYEQYF. The CDR3 DNA is TGTGCCAGCAGTTACTCCCGGCTTGGGGGCTCCTACGAGCAGTACTTC.

This clonotype was counted many times. CDR3 bases: TGTGCCAGCAGCTCGGGGGGACAGCCGAGTGAGTTCTTC. Protein product: CASSSGGQPSEFF. The chain recombines TRBV7-2 with TRBJ2-1, with D possibly being TRBD1 or TRBD2 (7 bases each). Germline-derived CDR1 and CDR2 are SGHTA and FQGNSA. V was clipped by 4 bases and J by 14 bases, with 18 bases between them. The CDR3 loop spans 13 amino acids.

V gene TRBV5-1 combines with J gene TRBJ1-2, with 9 nucleotides matching TRBD1. The CDR3 spans 16 residues. CDR1 and CDR2 (germline): SGHRS, YFSETQ. V was clipped by 4 bases and J by 5 bases; unmatched bases: 12. Here the CDR3 DNA reads TGCGCCAGCAGCCCTTTTCCGGGACAGGGATCGTATGGCTACACCTTC. Translation gives CASSPFPGQGSYGYTF. Looking up the rest from reference TRBV5-1 and TRBJ1-2 gives the full variable domain: KAGVTQTPRYLIKTRGQQVTLSCSPISGHRSVSWYQQTPGQGLQFLFEYFSETQRNKGNFPGRFSGRQFSNSRSEMNVSTLELGDSALYLCASSPFPGQGSYGYTFGSGTRLTVV.

This clonotype was seen at least ten times. The V call is TRBV6-5, the J call TRBJ1-1; tentatively, D is TRBD1 (5 bases). CDR1 is MNHEY and CDR2 is SVGAGI in the germline V gene. This CDR3 has 11 amino acids. Trimming shortened V by 7 bases and J by 5 bases, and 8 bases separated the two germline ends. CDR3: CASTGRTEAFF. In DNA form, the CDR3 reads TGTGCCAGCACGGGACGGACTGAAGCTTTCTTT.

The rearrangement uses TRBV19 and TRBJ1-5; possibly TRBD1 for D (6 bases). The length of the CDR3 is 14 residues. V shed 5 bases and J shed 11 bases, with 19 bases lying between them. The germline CDR1 and CDR2 sequences are LNHDA and SQIVND (reference sequence). The CDR3 loop is CASSVTGGPAAQHF. For the CDR3, the DNA is TGTGCCAGTAGTGTGACAGGCGGCCCCGCGGCCCAGCATTTT.

This chain uses TRBV19 with TRBJ2-3; TRBD2 might be the D (6 bases). The CDR3 extends over 14 amino acids. The V end lost 5 bases, the J end lost 6 bases, and 15 bases lay between the germline ends. CDR1 LNHDA and CDR2 SQIVND come from the germline V gene (reference sequence). CDR3 sequence: CASSVRDGTDTQYF. The DNA for the CDR3 is TGTGCCAGTAGTGTGCGGGACGGGACGGATACGCAGTATTTT.

This clonotype has more than one count but fewer than ten. This chain uses TRBV6-4 with TRBJ1-5, with D possibly matching TRBD1 (5 bases). The V gene's germline CDR1 is MRHNA and CDR2 SNTAGT. Trimming removed 0 bases at V and 10 bases at J, with 10 bases between. CDR3 length: 13 amino acids. In nucleotides, the CDR3 is TGTGCCAGCAGTGACTCGAGGGACGGACCCCAGCATTTT. It translates to CASSDSRDGPQHF.

The chain recombines TRBV27 with TRBJ2-2; 7 bases are shared with TRBD2. This CDR3 has 15 residues. Germline CDR1 MNHEY, CDR2 SMNVEV (reference sequence). V was clipped by 5 bases and J by 5 bases; unmatched bases: 8. As DNA, the CDR3 is TGTGCCAGCAGTCCTCTGGCGGGAGAGACCGGGGAGCTGTTTTTT. This sequence encodes CASSPLAGETGELFF.

The sample holds many counts of this clonotype. V is TRBV29-1 and J is TRBJ2-2; unclear D gene. The CDR3 spans 13 residues. Trimming shortened V by 5 bases and J by 2 bases, and 9 bases separated the two germline ends. CDR1 is SQVTM, CDR2 ANQGSEA, per germline. This chain's CDR3 is CSVYAANTGELFF. The CDR3, as DNA: TGCAGCGTTTATGCAGCTAACACCGGGGAGCTGTTTTTT.

The chain employs TRBV19 and TRBJ2-7; 12 bases are a match to TRBD2. Germline V gives CDR1 LNHDA, CDR2 SQIVND (reference sequence). The CDR3 has 18 residues. V shed 5 bases, J shed 3 bases, and the junction held 14 bases outside the gene matches. The CDR3 is CASSPPPGASGGVYEQYF. CDR3 coding DNA: TGTGCCAGTAGTCCCCCCCCCGGAGCTAGCGGGGGGGTCTACGAGCAGTACTTC.

This chain connects TRBV20-1 to TRBJ2-7; D not certain. V was clipped by 1 base and J by 0 bases, with 10 bases between them. CDR1 DFQATT and CDR2 SNEGSKA come from the germline V gene (reference sequence). The CDR3 runs to 14 residues. CDR3 sequence reads: CSARGGALSYEQYF. As DNA, the CDR3 is TGCAGTGCTAGAGGTGGCGCGCTCTCCTACGAGCAGTACTTC.

This clonotype was seen only a few times. This chain connects TRBV24-1 to TRBJ1-5; 7 positions match TRBD1. V dropped 4 bases and J dropped 6; count of bases not matched to a gene: 14. This CDR3 contains 17 residues. Per germline, CDR1 KGHDR and CDR2 SFDVKD. For the CDR3, the DNA is TGTGCCACCAGTGACCCCGACGACAGGGTTAAGAGTCAGCCCCAGCATTTT. Its translation is CATSDPDDRVKSQPQHF.

The sample holds many counts of this clonotype. This chain connects TRBV29-1 to TRBJ2-1; TRBD2 might be the D (6 bases). CDR1 is SQVTM, CDR2 ANQGSEA, per germline. The V gene lost 4 bases and the J gene lost 12 bases, with 19 bases spanning the gap. This CDR3 has 13 amino acids. This chain's CDR3 is CSVGGEGRGVQFF. The CDR3 bases are TGCAGCGTTGGGGGGGAAGGCCGCGGCGTGCAGTTCTTC.

The table lists this clonotype with a few counts. This chain links TRBV6-1 with TRBJ2-1, with 10 bases aligning to TRBD2. Germline V lookup: CDR1 MNHNS, CDR2 SASEGT. With V trimmed by 0 bases and J by 11 bases, 13 bases remained unmatched. This CDR3 is built from 17 residues. The CDR3 DNA follows: TGTGCCAGCAGTGAAGCTAGCGGGGGGACTTCTCGCAGGAAGCAGTTCTTC. Residues: CASSEASGGTSRRKQFF.

The rearrangement uses TRBV24-1 and TRBJ2-3; 7 bases map to TRBD1. This CDR3 has 17 residues. V was pared by 4 bases and J by 5 bases, with 14 bases of the junction left unmatched. Germline CDR1 reads KGHDR; CDR2 reads SFDVKD. CDR3 amino acids: CATSDTRGTALRDTQYF. CDR3 bases: TGTGCCACCAGTGACACAAGAGGGACAGCGCTCAGAGATACGCAGTATTTT.

The V and J genes are TRBV27 and TRBJ2-2; no clear D. This CDR3 is built from 15 residues. Trimming shortened V by 3 bases and J by 6 bases, and 14 bases separated the two germline ends. Germline loops: CDR1 MNHEY, CDR2 SMNVEV (reference sequence). The chain's CDR3 is CASSLRVGSPGELFF. In DNA, the CDR3 is TGTGCCAGCAGTTTGCGCGTGGGTTCCCCCGGGGAGCTGTTTTTT.

This clonotype has a count of ten or more. This chain connects TRBV6-5 to TRBJ1-2, with D maybe TRBD1 (5 bases). Trimming took off 3 bases at V and 2 bases at J, with 13 bases between the two ends. Germline-derived CDR1 and CDR2 are MNHEY and SVGAGI. CDR3 length equals 15 residues. The chain's CDR3 is CASSYMGRFNYGYTF. CDR3 sequence (DNA): TGTGCCAGCAGTTATATGGGGCGATTCAACTATGGCTACACCTTC.

The CDR3 region has the DNA TGTGCCAGCAGCCAAAGGGGACAGGGAAGCTACGAGCAGTACTTC. Protein sequence: CASSQRGQGSYEQYF. J is TRBJ2-7 and V is TRBV7-2, with 9 nucleotides matching TRBD1. Germline loops: CDR1 SGHTA, CDR2 FQGNSA. V shed 5 bases and J 3 bases; nucleotides not matched to a gene: 8. The CDR3 contains 15 residues.

In this sample, this clonotype turned up many times. In DNA form, the CDR3 reads TGTGCCAGCAGCACCGGACAGAGCACAGATACGCAGTATTTT. It translates to CASSTGQSTDTQYF. The chain recombines TRBV7-9 with TRBJ2-3, with D possibly TRBD1 on 6 matching bases. This CDR3 is built from 14 residues. V was shortened by 5 bases and J by 0 bases, with 9 bases between the two germline ends. CDR1 is SEHNR and CDR2 is FQNEAQ in the germline V gene (reference sequence).

This clonotype was counted between two and nine times. The V call is TRBV4-2, the J call TRBJ1-4; D is ambiguous. The CDR3 extends over 15 amino acids. The V end lost 3 bases, the J end lost 1 base, and 9 bases lay between the germline ends. CDR1 is LGHNA, CDR2 YNFKEQ, per germline. This chain's CDR3 is CASSQEPLTNEKLFF. CDR3 DNA: TGTGCCAGCAGCCAGGAACCGCTAACTAATGAAAAACTGTTTTTT.